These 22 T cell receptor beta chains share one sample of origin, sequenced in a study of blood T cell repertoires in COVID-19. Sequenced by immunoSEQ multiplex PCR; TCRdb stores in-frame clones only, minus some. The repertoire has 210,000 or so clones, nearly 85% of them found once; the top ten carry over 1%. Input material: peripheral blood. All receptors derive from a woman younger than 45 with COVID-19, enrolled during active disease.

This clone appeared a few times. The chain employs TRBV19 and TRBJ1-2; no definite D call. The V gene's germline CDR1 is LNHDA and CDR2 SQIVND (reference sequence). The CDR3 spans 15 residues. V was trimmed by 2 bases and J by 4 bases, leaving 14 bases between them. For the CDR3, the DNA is TGTGCCAGTAGTATAAACGTGGTCGGGTTCTATGGCTACACCTTC. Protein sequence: CASSINVVGFYGYTF.

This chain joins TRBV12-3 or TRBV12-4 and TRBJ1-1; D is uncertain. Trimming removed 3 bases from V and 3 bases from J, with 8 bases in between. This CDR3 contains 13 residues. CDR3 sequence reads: CASSFADYTEAFF. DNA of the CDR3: TGTGCCAGCAGTTTTGCAGATTACACTGAAGCTTTCTTT.

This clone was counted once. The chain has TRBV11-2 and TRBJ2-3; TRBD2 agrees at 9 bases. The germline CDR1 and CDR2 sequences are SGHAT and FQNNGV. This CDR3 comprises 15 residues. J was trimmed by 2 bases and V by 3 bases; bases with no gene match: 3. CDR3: CASSLPSGATDTQYF. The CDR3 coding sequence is TGTGCCAGCAGCTTGCCTAGCGGGGCCACAGATACGCAGTATTTT. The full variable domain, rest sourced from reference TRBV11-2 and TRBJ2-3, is EAGVAQSPRYKIIEKRQSVAFWCNPISGHATLYWYQQILGQGPKLLIQFQNNGVVDDSQLPKDRFSAERLKGVDSTLKIQPAKLEDSAVYLCASSLPSGATDTQYFGPGTRLTVL.

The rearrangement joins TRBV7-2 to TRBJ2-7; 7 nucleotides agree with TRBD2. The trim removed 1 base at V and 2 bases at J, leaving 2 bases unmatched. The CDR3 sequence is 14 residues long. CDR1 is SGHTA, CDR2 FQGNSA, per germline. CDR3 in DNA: TGTGCCAGCAGCTTAGTAGCGGGTCCCTACGAGCAGTACTTC. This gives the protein CASSLVAGPYEQYF.

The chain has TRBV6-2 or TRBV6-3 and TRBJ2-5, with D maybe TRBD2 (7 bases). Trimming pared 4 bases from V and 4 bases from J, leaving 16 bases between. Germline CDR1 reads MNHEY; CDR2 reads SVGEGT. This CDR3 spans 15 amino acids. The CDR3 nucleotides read TGTGCCAGCAGTTGGACTCGCGGGGGCGCAGAGACCCAGTACTTC. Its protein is CASSWTRGGAETQYF.

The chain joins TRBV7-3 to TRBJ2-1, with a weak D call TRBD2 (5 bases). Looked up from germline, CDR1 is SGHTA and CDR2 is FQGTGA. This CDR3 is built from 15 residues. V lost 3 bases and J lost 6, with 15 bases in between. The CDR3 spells CASSLGGHQANEQFF. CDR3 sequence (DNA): TGTGCCAGCAGCTTGGGCGGGCACCAGGCCAATGAGCAGTTCTTC. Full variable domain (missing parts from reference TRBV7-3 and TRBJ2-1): GAGVSQTPSNKVTEKGKYVELRCDPISGHTALYWYRQSLGQGPEFLIYFQGTGAADDSGLPNDRFFAVRPEGSVSTLKIQRTERGDSAVYLCASSLGGHQANEQFFGPGTRLTVL.

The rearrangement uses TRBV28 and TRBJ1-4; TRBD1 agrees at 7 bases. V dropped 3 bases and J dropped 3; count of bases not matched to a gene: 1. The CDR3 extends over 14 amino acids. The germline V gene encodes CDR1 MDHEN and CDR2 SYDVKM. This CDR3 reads CASSLGQSNEKLFF. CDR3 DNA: TGTGCCAGCAGTTTGGGACAGTCTAATGAAAAACTGTTTTTT.

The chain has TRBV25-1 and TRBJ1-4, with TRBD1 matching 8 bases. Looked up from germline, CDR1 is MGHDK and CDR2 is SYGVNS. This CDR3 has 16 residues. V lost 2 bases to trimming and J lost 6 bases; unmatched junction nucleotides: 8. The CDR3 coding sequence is TGTGCCAGCAGTGAACGTAGCAGGGGGCGGGATGAAAAACTGTTTTTT. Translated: CASSERSRGRDEKLFF.

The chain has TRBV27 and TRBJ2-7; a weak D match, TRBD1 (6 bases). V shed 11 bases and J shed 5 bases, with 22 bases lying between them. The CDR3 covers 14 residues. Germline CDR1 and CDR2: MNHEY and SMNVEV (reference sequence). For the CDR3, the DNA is TGTGCCTCGTCCCTTGGGGGCTCCTGGAACGAGCAGTACTTC. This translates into CASSLGGSWNEQYF.

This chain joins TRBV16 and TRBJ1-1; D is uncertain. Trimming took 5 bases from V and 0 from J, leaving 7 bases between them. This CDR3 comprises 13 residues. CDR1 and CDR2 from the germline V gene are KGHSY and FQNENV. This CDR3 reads CASSSNMNTEAFF. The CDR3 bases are TGTGCCAGCAGCTCAAACATGAACACTGAAGCTTTCTTT.

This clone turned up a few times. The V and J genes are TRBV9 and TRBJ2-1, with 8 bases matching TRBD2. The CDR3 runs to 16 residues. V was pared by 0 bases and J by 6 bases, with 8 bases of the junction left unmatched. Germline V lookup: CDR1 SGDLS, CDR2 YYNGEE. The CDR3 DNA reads TGTGCCAGCAGCGTAGCCCCCGGGGGGGGTGTCAATGAGCAGTTCTTC. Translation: CASSVAPGGGVNEQFF.

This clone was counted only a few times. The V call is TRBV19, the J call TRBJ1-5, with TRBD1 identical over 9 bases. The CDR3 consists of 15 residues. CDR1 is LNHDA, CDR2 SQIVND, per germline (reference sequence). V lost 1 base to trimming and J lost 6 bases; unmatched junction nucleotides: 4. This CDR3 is CASSIAGQGTQPQHF. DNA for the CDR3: TGTGCCAGTAGTATAGCTGGACAGGGGACTCAGCCCCAGCATTTT.

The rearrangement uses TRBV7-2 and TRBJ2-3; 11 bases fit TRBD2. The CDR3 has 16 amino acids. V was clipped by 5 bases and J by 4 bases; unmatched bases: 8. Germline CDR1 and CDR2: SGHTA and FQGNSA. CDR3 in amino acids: CASSPRLAGLPDTQYF. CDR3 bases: TGTGCCAGCAGCCCCAGACTAGCGGGGCTACCAGATACGCAGTATTTT.

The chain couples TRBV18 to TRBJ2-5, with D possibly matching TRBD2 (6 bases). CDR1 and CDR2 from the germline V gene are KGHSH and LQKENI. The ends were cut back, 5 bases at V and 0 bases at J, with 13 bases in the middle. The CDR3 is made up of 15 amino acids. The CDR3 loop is CASSSLSGDQETQYF. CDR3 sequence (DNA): TGTGCCAGCTCAAGCTTATCGGGGGACCAAGAGACCCAGTACTTC.

The chain's CDR3 is CASSKNRGRSYEQYF. In DNA form, the CDR3 reads TGTGCCAGCAGCAAAAACAGGGGGCGATCCTACGAGCAGTACTTC. This chain uses TRBV27 with TRBJ2-7; 9 bases align to TRBD1. CDR1 is MNHEY, CDR2 SMNVEV, per germline (reference sequence). The ends lost 6 bases at V and 1 base at J; junction bases unmatched: 7. CDR3 length: 15 amino acids.

CDR3 DNA: TGTGCCTGGAGGTCGGGTGGCCGCAATGAGCAGTTCTTC. This encodes CAWRSGGRNEQFF. This chain connects TRBV30 to TRBJ2-1; D not certain. Trimming cost V 3 bases and J 6 bases, with 12 bases left between them. From germline, CDR1 is GTSNPN and CDR2 SVGIG (reference sequence). The CDR3 has 13 residues.

The CDR3 sequence is CASSPTSGDNEQFF. For the CDR3, the DNA is TGTGCCAGCTCACCTACTAGCGGGGATAATGAGCAGTTCTTC. The chain uses TRBV18 and TRBJ2-1; 10 nucleotides match TRBD2. Looked up from germline, CDR1 is KGHSH and CDR2 is LQKENI. Trimming removed 3 bases from V and 7 bases from J; junction bases left unmatched: 3. This CDR3 is 14 amino acids long. The full variable domain, completed using reference TRBV18 and TRBJ2-1, is NAGVMQNPRHLVRRRGQEARLRCSPMKGHSHVYWYRQLPEEGLKFMVYLQKENIIDESGMPKERFSAEFPKEGPSILRIQQVVRGDSAAYFCASSPTSGDNEQFFGPGTRLTVL.

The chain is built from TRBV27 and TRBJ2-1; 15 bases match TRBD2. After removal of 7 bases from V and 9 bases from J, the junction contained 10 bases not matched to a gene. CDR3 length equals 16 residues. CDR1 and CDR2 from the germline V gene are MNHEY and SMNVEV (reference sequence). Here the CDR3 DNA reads TGTGCCAGCAATTCTGCGGGACTAGCGGGGGGTGTTGAGCAGTTCTTC. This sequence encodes CASNSAGLAGGVEQFF.

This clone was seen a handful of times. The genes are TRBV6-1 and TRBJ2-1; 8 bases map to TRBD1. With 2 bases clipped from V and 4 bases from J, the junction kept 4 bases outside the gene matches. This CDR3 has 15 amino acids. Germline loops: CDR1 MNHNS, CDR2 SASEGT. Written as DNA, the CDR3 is TGTGCCAGCAGTGAACAGGGGGCGCTTTACAATGAGCAGTTCTTC. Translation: CASSEQGALYNEQFF.

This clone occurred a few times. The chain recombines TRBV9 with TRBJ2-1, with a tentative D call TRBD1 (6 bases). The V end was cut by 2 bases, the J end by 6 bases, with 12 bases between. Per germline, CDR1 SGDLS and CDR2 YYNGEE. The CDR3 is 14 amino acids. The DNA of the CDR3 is TGTGCCAGCAGCGTCGGGGACAACACCAATGAGCAGTTCTTC. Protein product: CASSVGDNTNEQFF.

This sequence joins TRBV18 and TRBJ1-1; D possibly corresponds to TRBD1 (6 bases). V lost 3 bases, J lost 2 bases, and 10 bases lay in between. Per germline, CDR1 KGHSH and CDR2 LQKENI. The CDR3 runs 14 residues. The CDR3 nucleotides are TGTGCCAGCTCACCTACAGGGTCTAACACTGAAGCTTTCTTT. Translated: CASSPTGSNTEAFF.

DNA of the CDR3: TGTGCCAGCAGTTTACCGTCGACAGGGGGCACTGAAGCTTTCTTT. Protein product: CASSLPSTGGTEAFF. The chain is built from TRBV28 and TRBJ1-1, with 9 bases aligning to TRBD1. Trimming removed 2 bases from V and 4 bases from J; junction bases left unmatched: 5. Germline CDR1 MDHEN, CDR2 SYDVKM. The CDR3 is 15 amino acids.